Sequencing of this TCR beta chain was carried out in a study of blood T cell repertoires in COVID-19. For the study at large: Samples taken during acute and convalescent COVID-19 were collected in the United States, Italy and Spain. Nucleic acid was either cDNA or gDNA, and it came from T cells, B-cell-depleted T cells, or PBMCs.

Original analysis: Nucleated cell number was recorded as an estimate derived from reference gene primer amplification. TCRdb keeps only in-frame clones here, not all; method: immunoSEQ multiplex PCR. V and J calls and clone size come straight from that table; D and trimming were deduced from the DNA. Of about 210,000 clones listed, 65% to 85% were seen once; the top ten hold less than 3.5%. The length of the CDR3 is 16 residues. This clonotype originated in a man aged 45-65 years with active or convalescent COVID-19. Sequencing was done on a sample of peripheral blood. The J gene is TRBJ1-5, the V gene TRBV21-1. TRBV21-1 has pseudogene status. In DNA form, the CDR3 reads TGTGCCAGCAGCAAAGCGCCTCGGGGGAGCAATCAGCCCCAGCATTTT. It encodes CASSKAPRGSNQPQHF.